The 32 T cell receptor beta chains reported below all come from one sample, sequenced in a study of a mutant IDH1 vaccine in newly diagnosed glioma (dated by TCRdb to the early 2020s). Library creation used the immunoSEQ multiplex PCR assay. TCRdb obtained this table from immuneACCESS and retained in-frame rearrangements with V and J assigned. These tables miss some clones; where compared with another copy, unresolved V genes account for less than half of the shortfall, and the remainder is unexplained. The sample table holds about 94,000 clones, of which about 90% were seen once. The ten largest clones represent 0.75% to 0.95% of the sample. These receptors are not linked to any known antigen. The time point label corresponds to: week 47, end of study. Each vaccine dose, consisting of 300 ug of a 20-mer mutant IDH1 peptide in Montanide, was administered subcutaneously with topical imiquimod. This sample comprised PBMCs, obtained from a glioma patient whose treatment included an IDH1 peptide vaccine. These receptors originate from a woman aged 50 to 60 with glioma.

The chain is built from TRBV28 and TRBJ2-3; 7 nucleotides line up with TRBD2. CDR3 length equals 14 residues. J was trimmed by 6 bases and V by 2 bases; bases with no gene match: 5. The germline gives CDR1 MDHEN, CDR2 SYDVKM. The CDR3 DNA is TGTGCCAGCAGTTTAAGCGGGACTTCGGATACGCAGTATTTT. Protein: CASSLSGTSDTQYF.

This clone was seen a single time. The chain links TRBV5-1 to TRBJ2-1; D is undetermined. The germline V and J ends were trimmed by 0 bases and 4 bases, with 5 bases remaining between them. The CDR3 is made up of 13 amino acids. Per germline, CDR1 SGHRS and CDR2 YFSETQ. CDR3 sequence reads: CASSLGSYNEQFF. The DNA for the CDR3 is TGCGCCAGCAGCTTGGGGTCTTACAATGAGCAGTTCTTC.

The V gene is TRBV20-1, the J gene TRBJ2-5; D is ambiguous. With 5 bases removed from V and 5 bases from J, the gap between germline ends came to 9 bases. The CDR3 is 11 amino acids. Germline V CDR1 and CDR2: DFQATT, SNEGSKA (reference sequence). The CDR3 DNA is TGCAGTGCTGAGACCTGGGAGACCCAGTACTTC. The encoded protein is CSAETWETQYF.

The chain has TRBV19 and TRBJ2-2; 9 bases agree with TRBD1. The ends lost 2 bases at V and 5 bases at J; junction bases unmatched: 3. Germline V lookup: CDR1 LNHDA, CDR2 SQIVND (reference sequence). This CDR3 comprises 15 residues. The CDR3: CASSITGGRTGELFF. CDR3 coding DNA: TGTGCCAGTAGTATAACAGGGGGCAGAACCGGGGAGCTGTTTTTT. The full variable domain, completed using reference TRBV19 and TRBJ2-2, is DGGITQSPKYLFRKEGQNVTLSCEQNLNHDAMYWYRQDPGQGLRLIYYSQIVNDFQKGDIAEGYSVSREKKESFPLTVTSAQKNPTAFYLCASSITGGRTGELFFGEGSRLTVL.

V usage is TRBV9 and J usage is TRBJ2-1; 13 nucleotides agree with TRBD2. This CDR3 is built from 16 residues. The ends lost 1 base at V and 7 bases at J; junction bases unmatched: 5. In germline, CDR1 is SGDLS, CDR2 YYNGEE. This chain's CDR3 is CASSVQGTSGINEQFF. In nucleotides, the CDR3 is TGTGCCAGCAGCGTACAGGGGACTAGCGGGATTAATGAGCAGTTCTTC.

The table lists this clone with a few counts. The genes are TRBV5-1 and TRBJ1-1; 11 bases are shared with TRBD1. V trimming: 4 bases; J trimming: 1 base; junction bases outside the gene matches: 6. The CDR3 runs to 16 residues. CDR1 is SGHRS and CDR2 is YFSETQ in the germline V gene. In DNA, the CDR3 is TGCGCCAGCAGCACATGGACAGGGGGCGCGAACACTGAAGCTTTCTTT. Encoded protein: CASSTWTGGANTEAFF.

This chain joins TRBV29-1 and TRBJ2-2, with D possibly TRBD1 on 5 matching bases. CDR1 is SQVTM, CDR2 ANQGSEA, per germline. This CDR3 comprises 13 residues. The germline V and J ends were trimmed by 4 bases and 4 bases, with 10 bases remaining between them. The CDR3: CSVGSRATGELFF. DNA for the CDR3: TGCAGCGTTGGTTCCAGGGCCACCGGGGAGCTGTTTTTT.

The chain carries TRBV29-1 and TRBJ1-2, with D unclear. The CDR3 is made up of 14 amino acids. The germline CDR1 and CDR2 sequences are SQVTM and ANQGSEA. V dropped 4 bases and J dropped 8 bases, with 20 bases sitting between them. Here the CDR3 DNA reads TGCAGCGTTGGGAGGTTGGGTATTGGGAAGGGCTACACCTTC. This encodes CSVGRLGIGKGYTF.

The chain is built from TRBV5-1 and TRBJ2-2; D gene ambiguous. Per germline, CDR1 SGHRS and CDR2 YFSETQ. V was clipped by 1 base and J by 3 bases, with 13 bases between them. The CDR3 has 16 residues. CDR3 loop: CASSLRTGGDTGELFF. In nucleotides, the CDR3 is TGCGCCAGCAGCTTGAGGACGGGCGGCGACACCGGGGAGCTGTTTTTT.

The V call is TRBV30, the J call TRBJ2-5; TRBD2 is a possible D gene (5 bases). This CDR3 has 14 residues. The V end was cut by 2 bases, the J end by 1 base, with 11 bases between. Germline loops: CDR1 GTSNPN, CDR2 SVGIG (reference sequence). Written as DNA, the CDR3 is TGTGCCTGGAGTCGGGAATGGGTCCAAGAGACCCAGTACTTC. Translating gives CAWSREWVQETQYF. Full variable domain (remainder filled in from reference TRBV30 and TRBJ2-5): SQTIHQWPATLVQPVGSPLSLECTVEGTSNPNLYWYRQAAGRGLQLLFYSVGIGQISSEVPQNLSASRPQDRQFILSSKKLLLSDSGFYLCAWSREWVQETQYFGPGTRLLVL.

V and J are TRBV7-8 and TRBJ2-2; tentative D call: TRBD1 (7 bases). Germline V gene lookup returns CDR1 SGHVS and CDR2 FQNEAQ. The CDR3 consists of 22 residues. Trimming removed 5 bases at V and 9 bases at J, with 40 bases between. CDR3 protein: CASSVEKGSEELHSAGGRELFF. In DNA form, the CDR3 reads TGTGCCAGCAGCGTAGAAAAGGGGTCCGAGGAGCTCCATAGCGCAGGGGGGCGGGAGCTGTTTTTT.

The genes are TRBV7-2 and TRBJ2-7, with D perhaps matching TRBD1 or TRBD2 (5 bases each). The CDR3 covers 13 residues. Germline V gene data show CDR1 as SGHTA and CDR2 as FQGNSA. V shed 5 bases and J shed 4 bases, with 12 bases lying between them. CDR3 residues: CASSVGWGYEQYF. CDR3 nucleotide sequence: TGTGCCAGCAGCGTGGGTTGGGGGTACGAGCAGTACTTC.

The V gene is TRBV19, the J gene TRBJ1-6, with D perhaps matching TRBD1 (5 bases). The CDR3 totals 15 residues. V dropped 2 bases and J dropped 10 bases, with 15 bases sitting between them. Germline values: CDR1 LNHDA, CDR2 SQIVND (reference sequence). CDR3 region: CASSIRGRPWSPLHF. CDR3 coding DNA: TGTGCCAGTAGTATAAGGGGACGACCATGGTCACCCCTCCACTTT.

The genes are TRBV7-9 and TRBJ2-7; maybe TRBD2 (7 bases). The germline CDR1 and CDR2 sequences are SEHNR and FQNEAQ (reference sequence). This CDR3 has 15 amino acids. V was shortened by 2 bases and J by 5 bases, with 16 bases between the two germline ends. CDR3 in DNA: TGTGCCAGCAGCTTATTCACGGGGGGCATCAACGAGCAGTACTTC. It codes for CASSLFTGGINEQYF. The whole variable domain, remainder taken from reference TRBV7-9 and TRBJ2-7, is DTGVSQNPRHKITKRGQNVTFRCDPISEHNRLYWYRQTLGQGPEFLTYFQNEAQLEKSRLLSDRFSAERPKGSFSTLEIQRTEQGDSAMYLCASSLFTGGINEQYFGPGTRLTVT.

This clone was detected only once. The V call is TRBV11-2, the J call TRBJ2-7; D perhaps matches TRBD1 (5 bases). This CDR3 is 15 amino acids long. Germline V lookup: CDR1 SGHAT, CDR2 FQNNGV. Trimming shortened V by 1 base and J by 3 bases, and 13 bases separated the two germline ends. The CDR3 DNA is TGTGCCAGCAGCTTAGCTAGGGGTTCTATCTACGAGCAGTACTTC. Amino acids: CASSLARGSIYEQYF.

V usage is TRBV30 and J usage is TRBJ2-2; the match to TRBD1 covers 7 bases. The ends lost 3 bases at V and 5 bases at J; junction bases unmatched: 12. The CDR3 is 16 amino acids. Germline lookup yields CDR1 GTSNPN and CDR2 SVGIG (reference sequence). The CDR3: CAWREIRGKVTGELFF. CDR3 sequence (DNA): TGTGCCTGGAGGGAGATCAGGGGGAAGGTTACCGGGGAGCTGTTTTTT. The complete variable domain, with remaining parts taken from reference TRBV30 and TRBJ2-2, reads SQTIHQWPATLVQPVGSPLSLECTVEGTSNPNLYWYRQAAGRGLQLLFYSVGIGQISSEVPQNLSASRPQDRQFILSSKKLLLSDSGFYLCAWREIRGKVTGELFFGEGSRLTVL.

V is TRBV18 and J is TRBJ1-4, with D possibly matching TRBD1 (5 bases). Germline assignment: CDR1 KGHSH and CDR2 LQKENI. V lost 1 base to trimming and J lost 0 bases, with 24 bases between them. CDR3 length: 21 amino acids. This chain's CDR3 is CASSPQAPRASLHTTNEKLFF. CDR3 DNA sequence: TGTGCCAGCTCACCACAGGCCCCCAGGGCATCCCTACATACAACTAATGAAAAACTGTTTTTT.

CDR3 region: CASSYRGSDNEQFF. DNA for the CDR3: TGTGCCAGCAGTTACCGGGGATCGGACAATGAGCAGTTCTTC. This chain connects TRBV6-5 to TRBJ2-1; the D gene is possibly TRBD2 (5 bases). Germline V gene sequence: CDR1 MNHEY, CDR2 SVGAGI. The CDR3 totals 14 residues. V lost 2 bases, J lost 5 bases, and 10 bases lay in between.

This clone has just one count. This chain joins TRBV5-8 and TRBJ2-3, with TRBD2 identical over 7 bases. The germline gives CDR1 SGHTS, CDR2 YDEGEE. V lost 1 base to trimming and J lost 1 base; unmatched junction nucleotides: 3. This CDR3 spans 15 amino acids. The chain's CDR3 is CASSLTGRGTDTQYF. The CDR3 nucleotides read TGTGCCAGCAGCTTGACGGGGAGGGGCACAGATACGCAGTATTTT. Together with reference TRBV5-8 and TRBJ2-3, the CDR3 gives the full variable domain: EAGVTQSPTHLIKTRGQQATLRCSPISGHTSVYWYQQALGLGLQFLLWYDEGEERNRGNFPPRFSGRQFPNYSSELNVNALELEDSALYLCASSLTGRGTDTQYFGPGTRLTVL.

The table lists this clone with a count of one. The J gene is TRBJ2-7, the V gene TRBV23-1; D gene uncertain. TRBV23-1 is known as an ORF, though its function is uncertain. Trimming pared 7 bases from V and 0 bases from J, leaving 10 bases between. CDR3 length: 13 amino acids. The CDR3 DNA is TGCGCCAGCACCTTGGCTAACTCCTACGAGCAGTACTTC. Amino acids: CASTLANSYEQYF.

The chain recombines TRBV6-5 with TRBJ2-1; TRBD2 matches 7 bases. V was clipped by 6 bases and J by 7 bases; unmatched bases: 6. CDR1 and CDR2 (germline): MNHEY, SVGAGI. This CDR3 has 13 amino acids. CDR3 in DNA: TGTGCCAGCAGCCAGAGCGGGAATAATGAGCAGTTCTTC. This encodes CASSQSGNNEQFF.

The V and J genes are TRBV6-5 and TRBJ1-3; no reliable D call. Germline V lookup: CDR1 MNHEY, CDR2 SVGAGI. V shed 3 bases and J shed 0 bases, with 12 bases lying between them. This CDR3 has 16 residues. Here the CDR3 DNA reads TGTGCCAGCAGTTATGGGCCTGGGGACTCTGGAAACACCATATATTTT. Its translation: CASSYGPGDSGNTIYF.

This chain joins TRBV7-8 and TRBJ1-2; D gene unclear. V was pared by 3 bases and J by 7 bases, with 12 bases between. The CDR3 sequence is 13 residues long. Germline CDR1 reads SGHVS; CDR2 reads FQNEAQ. For the CDR3, the DNA is TGTGCCAGCAGCTTTGACCTACGGTTTGGCTACACCTTC. It translates to CASSFDLRFGYTF.

A single count supports this clone. J is TRBJ2-1 and V is TRBV5-1; 9 bases are a match to TRBD2. The CDR3 is 15 residues long. Germline-derived CDR1 and CDR2 are SGHRS and YFSETQ. Trimming cost V 1 base and J 7 bases; bases outside gene matches: 6. The CDR3 DNA follows: TGCGCCAGCAGCTTGACGCCTAGCGGGGAGAATGAGCAGTTCTTC. Amino acids: CASSLTPSGENEQFF. The whole variable domain, filled in from reference TRBV5-1 and TRBJ2-1, reads KAGVTQTPRYLIKTRGQQVTLSCSPISGHRSVSWYQQTPGQGLQFLFEYFSETQRNKGNFPGRFSGRQFSNSRSEMNVSTLELGDSALYLCASSLTPSGENEQFFGPGTRLTVL.

The rearrangement joins TRBV10-1 to TRBJ2-7; D is tentatively TRBD1 or TRBD2 (6 bases each). Per germline, CDR1 WNHNN and CDR2 SYGVQD (reference sequence). V lost 3 bases and J 5 bases, leaving 17 bases between the germline ends. This CDR3 region has 15 residues. CDR3 protein: CASSDIRGRLNEQYF. For the CDR3, the DNA is TGCGCCAGCAGTGACATCCGGGGGCGCTTAAACGAGCAGTACTTC.

The CDR3 sequence is CASSDQAYNNEQFF. The CDR3 coding sequence is TGTGCCAGCAGTGACCAGGCGTATAACAATGAGCAGTTCTTC. The V gene is TRBV6-4, the J gene TRBJ2-1; D is uncertain. V gave up 2 bases and J gave up 5 bases, with 10 bases separating them. There are 14 residues in the CDR3. Germline CDR1 MRHNA, CDR2 SNTAGT.

V usage is TRBV10-3 and J usage is TRBJ1-1; D is undetermined. Germline CDR1 and CDR2: ENHRY and SYGVKD. V lost 2 bases and J lost 0, with 7 bases in between. The CDR3 is 14 amino acids. This chain's CDR3 is CAISEGRMNTEAFF. The CDR3 DNA is TGTGCCATCAGTGAGGGTCGGATGAACACTGAAGCTTTCTTT.

The V gene is TRBV18, the J gene TRBJ2-7, with TRBD1 identical over 7 bases. CDR3 length equals 15 residues. Losses at the gene ends were 0 bases for V and 0 bases for J; bases not matched to a gene: 2. CDR1 is KGHSH, CDR2 LQKENI, per germline. The CDR3 DNA reads as TGTGCCAGCTCACCACCGGGACAGATCTCCTACGAGCAGTACTTC. It yields the protein CASSPPGQISYEQYF.

V gene TRBV4-2 combines with J gene TRBJ1-1; possible D gene TRBD1, 5 bases. The CDR3 covers 17 residues. V lost 1 base and J lost 1, with 16 bases in between. Germline CDR1 and CDR2: LGHNA and YNFKEQ. For the CDR3, the DNA is TGTGCCAGCAGCCAAGCGGGGTTGGGGACGGGGAACACTGAAGCTTTCTTT. Translated, it gives CASSQAGLGTGNTEAFF.

The rearrangement uses TRBV5-1 and TRBJ1-2; D might be TRBD1 (5 bases). Trimming removed 8 bases at V and 6 bases at J, with 26 bases between. Germline V gene sequence: CDR1 SGHRS, CDR2 YFSETQ. The CDR3 runs to 16 residues. The CDR3 DNA is TGCGCCAGGCCCCCTATTAAAGGGGTAAAGGGGAATGGCTACACCTTC. Translation gives CARPPIKGVKGNGYTF.

This chain uses TRBV6-1 with TRBJ2-1, with 9 bases fitting TRBD2. Germline CDR1 is MNHNS and CDR2 is SASEGT. The trim removed 4 bases at V and 9 bases at J, leaving 7 bases unmatched. The CDR3 totals 14 residues. Here the CDR3 reads CASSVGSGSSEQFF. For the CDR3, the DNA is TGTGCCAGCAGTGTTGGTAGCGGGAGTAGTGAGCAGTTCTTC.

The sample holds a few counts of this clone. The V gene is TRBV5-8, the J gene TRBJ2-1; TRBD2 aligns across 11 bases. The V and J ends lost 3 bases and 6 bases, in that order; junction bases with no gene match: 8. Germline V gives CDR1 SGHTS, CDR2 YDEGEE. CDR3 size: 16 residues. The CDR3 loop reads CASSWASSGRRNEQFF. The DNA of the CDR3 is TGTGCCAGCAGCTGGGCGTCTAGCGGGAGGCGCAATGAGCAGTTCTTC.